The 15 T cell receptor beta chains below all came from one sample that was sequenced in a study of glioma-infiltrating T cells. Amplification of TCR alpha and beta CDR3 regions from RNA used iRepertoire nested multiplex PCR. TCRdb processed the multiplex PCR reads anew with MiXCR; each CDR3 protein has one entry. This sample yields 100,000 to 150,000 distinct CDR3 sequences, of which approximately 25% are seen a single time; 12% to 15% belongs to the top ten. The sequenced sample consisted of glioma tissue, nonneoplastic brain tissue, or PBMCs (not recorded which). Every receptor here comes from a human donor with low-grade glioma or glioblastoma, undergoing nonglioma brain surgery, or in good health (not recorded which).

Turning to this clonotype: Being one base from a much bigger clone, this may be a read error. This sequence joins TRBV7-9 and TRBJ2-3; D is unresolved. This CDR3 is built from 13 residues. CDR1 SEHNR and CDR2 FQNEAQ come from the germline V gene (reference sequence). With 4 bases removed from V and 3 bases from J, the gap between germline ends came to 8 bases. The CDR3 loop reads CASSSVTTDTQYF. The DNA of the CDR3 is TGTGCCAGCAGCTCTGTAACAACAGATACGCAGTATTTT.

This clonotype has a count of ten or more. CDR3 DNA sequence: TGTGCCAGCAGCCCCACGGGACTAGCGGGAGGGTCTGGCACAGATACGCAGTATTTT. Its protein is CASSPTGLAGGSGTDTQYF. The chain has TRBV4-2 and TRBJ2-3; 16 bases align to TRBD2. CDR1 and CDR2 from the germline V gene are LGHNA and YNFKEQ. The CDR3 has 19 amino acids. Trimming took 4 bases from V and 1 from J; bases not matched to a gene: 8.

The chain combines TRBV29-1 with TRBJ2-7; D is possibly TRBD2 (6 bases). The CDR3 sequence is 14 residues long. Trimming shortened V by 4 bases and J by 0 bases, and 13 bases separated the two germline ends. Germline CDR1 SQVTM, CDR2 ANQGSEA. The CDR3 here is CSVGWRDYSYEQYF. The CDR3 DNA reads as TGCAGCGTTGGATGGCGGGATTACTCCTACGAGCAGTACTTC.

V and J are TRBV5-6 and TRBJ2-1; TRBD2 matches at 14 bases. Germline V gene data show CDR1 as SGHDT and CDR2 as YYEEEE. The CDR3 has 17 amino acids. Trimming cost V 3 bases and J 4 bases; bases outside gene matches: 6. The CDR3 spells CASSYGLAGGLYNEQFF. The CDR3 nucleotides read TGTGCCAGCAGCTACGGACTAGCGGGAGGCCTATACAATGAGCAGTTCTTC.

This clonotype was counted many times. This sequence joins TRBV7-2 and TRBJ2-3; the match to TRBD2 covers 7 bases. J was trimmed by 0 bases and V by 1 base; bases with no gene match: 7. CDR3 length: 17 residues. Germline CDR1 is SGHTA and CDR2 is FQGNSA. CDR3: CASSLGSLAVSTDTQYF. CDR3 in DNA: TGTGCCAGCAGCTTAGGGTCTCTAGCGGTGAGCACAGATACGCAGTATTTT.

With respect to this clonotype: A much larger clone differs by one base, so this may be a read error. This chain links TRBV2 with TRBJ2-7, with D possibly matching TRBD1 (6 bases). Trimming removed 8 bases at V and 6 bases at J, with 23 bases between. The CDR3 covers 15 residues. CDR1 and CDR2 from the germline V gene are SNHLY and FYNNEI. CDR3 in amino acids: CASRTGTWVLSEQYF. For the CDR3, the DNA is TGTGCCAGCCGAACCGGGACATGGGTATTAAGCGAGCAGTACTTC.

The chain joins TRBV4-2 to TRBJ2-7; 13 positions agree with TRBD2. V lost 4 bases and J lost 4; bases outside the gene matches: 7. The CDR3 sequence is 16 residues long. Germline V gene data show CDR1 as LGHNA and CDR2 as YNFKEQ. This CDR3 is CASSPGTSGVFYEQYF. In nucleotides, the CDR3 is TGTGCCAGCAGCCCGGGGACTAGCGGGGTTTTTTACGAGCAGTACTTC.

The V gene is TRBV18, the J gene TRBJ2-5; 12 bases are shared with TRBD2. CDR3 length: 16 amino acids. The ends lost 4 bases at V and 5 bases at J; junction bases unmatched: 8. Germline CDR1 is KGHSH and CDR2 is LQKENI. CDR3 bases: TGTGCCAGCTCACTACAACGGACTAGCGGGAAGGAGACCCAGTACTTC. The encoded protein is CASSLQRTSGKETQYF.

As regards this clonotype: A much larger clone lies one base from this, so it may be a read error. The chain combines TRBV5-1 with TRBJ2-7, with 10 bases that match TRBD2. Germline CDR1 SGHRS, CDR2 YFSETQ. The CDR3 loop spans 16 amino acids. Trimming removed 6 bases from V and 3 bases from J; junction bases left unmatched: 12. The CDR3, as DNA: TGCGCCAGCATGCTTAGGACTAGCGGACCGAACTACGAGCAGTACTTC. As protein: CASMLRTSGPNYEQYF.

This clonotype was seen many times. This chain links TRBV5-4 with TRBJ2-1; D perhaps matches TRBD1 (5 bases). Germline V gives CDR1 SGHNT, CDR2 YYREEE (reference sequence). Trimming stripped 3 bases from V and 2 bases from J, with 12 bases between. This CDR3 spans 15 amino acids. In DNA, the CDR3 is TGTGCCAGCAGCTCCAAAGACAGAGCCTACAATGAGCAGTTCTTC. As protein: CASSSKDRAYNEQFF.

This clonotype was counted ten times or more. This rearrangement joins TRBV4-1 to TRBJ1-5; possible D gene TRBD1, 6 bases. V lost 1 base, J lost 4 bases, and 8 bases lay in between. Germline CDR1 reads MGHRA; CDR2 reads YSYEKL. There are 14 residues in the CDR3. CDR3 amino acids: CASSQGTENQPQHF. The CDR3 DNA reads as TGCGCCAGCAGCCAAGGGACAGAGAATCAGCCCCAGCATTTT.

This clonotype was observed at least ten times. V usage is TRBV3-1 and J usage is TRBJ2-2; 12 bases are a match to TRBD1. Germline CDR1 LGHDT, CDR2 YNNKEL (reference sequence). The J segment lost 9 bases and the V segment lost 1 base, leaving 6 bases of the junction unmatched. The CDR3 is 16 amino acids. The CDR3 DNA sequence: TGTGCCAGCAGCCAAGCCACGGGACAGGGGGCCCGGGAGCTGTTTTTT. The encoded protein is CASSQATGQGARELFF.

This clonotype was counted many times. The J gene is TRBJ2-7, the V gene TRBV18; 7 bases are shared with TRBD1. This CDR3 contains 15 residues. After removal of 3 bases from V and 3 bases from J, the junction contained 8 bases not matched to a gene. Germline V gene lookup returns CDR1 KGHSH and CDR2 LQKENI. CDR3 DNA: TGTGCCAGCTCACCTTTGGGGCAGGGGGTCTACGAGCAGTACTTC. It codes for CASSPLGQGVYEQYF.

Notes on this clonotype: This sequence may be a read error, since a much larger clone differs from it by one base. This chain connects TRBV20-1 to TRBJ2-7; 8 bases match TRBD2. Germline assignment: CDR1 DFQATT and CDR2 SNEGSKA (reference sequence). This CDR3 contains 14 residues. For the CDR3, the DNA is TGCAGTGCGCCGGCAGGAGCGGGAGACGGCGAGCAGTCCTTC. This codes for CSAPAGAGDGEQSF.

This clonotype was counted at least ten times. The chain joins TRBV7-9 to TRBJ2-5, with D unresolved. Germline V gives CDR1 SEHNR, CDR2 FQNEAQ (reference sequence). V dropped 5 bases and J dropped 2 bases, with 15 bases sitting between them. The CDR3 has 15 residues. The CDR3 DNA sequence: TGTGCCAGCAGCCCTCCGGTTCCCCGGCAAGAGACCCAGTACTTC. The encoded protein is CASSPPVPRQETQYF.